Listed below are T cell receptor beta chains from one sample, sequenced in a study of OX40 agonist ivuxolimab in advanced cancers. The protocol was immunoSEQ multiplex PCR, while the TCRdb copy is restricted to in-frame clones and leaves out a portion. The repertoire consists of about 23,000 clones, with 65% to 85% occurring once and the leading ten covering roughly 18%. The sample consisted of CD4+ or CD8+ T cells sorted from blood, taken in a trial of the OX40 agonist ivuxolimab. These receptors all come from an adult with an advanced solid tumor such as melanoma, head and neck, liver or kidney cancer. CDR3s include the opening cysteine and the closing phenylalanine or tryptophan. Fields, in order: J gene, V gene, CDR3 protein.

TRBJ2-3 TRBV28 CASSPGQFTDTQYF
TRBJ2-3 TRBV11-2 CASSLGLRGRTDTQYF
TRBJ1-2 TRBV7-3 CASGNRQDYGYTF
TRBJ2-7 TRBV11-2 CASSLRTFAYEQYF
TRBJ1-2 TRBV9 CASSVQNHYGYTF
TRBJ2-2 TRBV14 CASSLLIGGELFF
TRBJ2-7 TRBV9 CASSPGLTTSYEQYF
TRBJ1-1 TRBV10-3 CAIRGSDWHAEAFF
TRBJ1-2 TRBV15 CATSREEGDGYTF
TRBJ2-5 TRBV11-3 CASSLRPGVGTQYF
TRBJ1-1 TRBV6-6 CASSYGGTEAFF